The next 26 T cell receptor beta chains were all read from a single sample in a study of CD8 T cells in Susac syndrome. RNA, at roughly 0.5 to 1 ug, was reverse transcribed with random hexamers. TCRdb re-analysed the immunoSEQ multiplex PCR reads in MiXCR, keeping a single row per CDR3 protein. The sample holds 120,000 or so distinct CDR3 sequences, less than 95% seen once. The sequenced material came from CD4+ T cells from PBMCs. The receptors shown here come from a human donor in good health.

The gene calls are TRBV9 and TRBJ1-2; D is undetermined. Germline-derived CDR1 and CDR2 are SGDLS and YYNGEE. The V gene lost 0 bases and the J gene lost 0 bases, with 6 bases spanning the gap. The CDR3 loop spans 14 amino acids. Here the CDR3 DNA reads TGTGCCAGCAGCGTAGGCCAGTCTAACTATGGCTACACCTTC. This translates into CASSVGQSNYGYTF.

The chain couples TRBV7-2 to TRBJ2-5, with 7 positions matching TRBD2. This CDR3 is 14 amino acids long. J lost 5 bases, V lost 5 bases, and 8 bases had no gene match. Germline V gene lookup returns CDR1 SGHTA and CDR2 FQGNSA. The CDR3 nucleotides read TGTGCCAGCAGCCGAACTAGCGTTTCTGAGACCCAGTACTTC. Protein product: CASSRTSVSETQYF.

The chain combines TRBV2 with TRBJ2-1; possibly TRBD2 for D (7 bases). Trimming stripped 3 bases from V and 7 bases from J, with 16 bases between. The CDR3 length is 15 residues. Looked up from germline, CDR1 is SNHLY and CDR2 is FYNNEI. The CDR3 DNA sequence: TGTGCCAGCAGTGATCGGGGGGCCAATGGGAATGAGCAGTTCTTC. This sequence encodes CASSDRGANGNEQFF.

The gene calls are TRBV6-6 and TRBJ1-4; D might be TRBD1 (5 bases). CDR3 length: 15 amino acids. The germline V gene encodes CDR1 MNHNY and CDR2 SVGAGI (reference sequence). V was clipped by 0 bases and J by 2 bases, with 7 bases between them. CDR3 loop: CASSYSRQTNEKLFF. The CDR3 coding sequence is TGTGCCAGCAGTTACTCGAGACAGACTAATGAAAAACTGTTTTTT.

The chain carries TRBV10-3 and TRBJ2-1; possible D gene TRBD2, 5 bases. Germline V CDR1 and CDR2: ENHRY, SYGVKD. The CDR3 length is 13 residues. Trimming cost V 7 bases and J 10 bases, with 17 bases left between them. The CDR3 DNA follows: TGTGCCATCACTCCGGACCCCGGAGGAGAGCAGTTCTTC. Its protein product is CAITPDPGGEQFF.

The genes are TRBV7-2 and TRBJ2-7; D is unresolved. V was pared by 5 bases and J by 3 bases, with 5 bases between. CDR3 length: 11 amino acids. Germline CDR1 reads SGHTA; CDR2 reads FQGNSA. The CDR3: CASSLLYEQYF. CDR3 in DNA: TGTGCCAGCAGCCTCCTCTACGAGCAGTACTTC.

The chain employs TRBV7-8 and TRBJ1-1; D is possibly TRBD1 (5 bases). From germline, CDR1 is SGHVS and CDR2 FQNEAQ. This CDR3 is built from 13 residues. Trimming stripped 7 bases from V and 4 bases from J, with 13 bases between. CDR3: CASTSSGGTEAFF. The CDR3, as DNA: TGTGCCAGCACCTCGTCGGGGGGCACTGAAGCTTTCTTT.

The rearrangement uses TRBV19 and TRBJ2-7; TRBD2 is a possible D gene (6 bases). There are 14 residues in the CDR3. The germline gives CDR1 LNHDA, CDR2 SQIVND (reference sequence). Trimming cost V 1 base and J 3 bases, with 10 bases left between them. The CDR3 DNA reads TGTGCCAGTAGTATAGTCGGACTAAACTACGAGCAGTACTTC. Residues: CASSIVGLNYEQYF.

The chain joins TRBV5-1 to TRBJ2-5; 8 bases match TRBD2. The CDR3 loop spans 15 amino acids. Germline CDR1 is SGHRS and CDR2 is YFSETQ. J was trimmed by 5 bases and V by 3 bases; bases with no gene match: 9. CDR3 bases: TGCGCCAGCAGCTCCTTCGGGAGGGCCGATGAGACCCAGTACTTC. This gives the protein CASSSFGRADETQYF.

In this sample, this clonotype turned up once. At one end the junction does not follow the germline gene, possibly because of a read error. The chain couples TRBV20-1 to TRBJ2-5; TRBD2 matches at 12 bases. CDR1 is DFQATT and CDR2 is SNEGSKA in the germline V gene (reference sequence). CDR3 length equals 11 residues. The CDR3 region is CSADSSGRAHF. CDR3 bases: TGCAGTGCTGACTCTAGCGGGAGGGCCCACTTC.

The rearrangement links TRBV20-1 to TRBJ2-7, with TRBD2 matching 12 bases. Trimming cost V 6 bases and J 2 bases; bases outside gene matches: 2. Germline V gene lookup returns CDR1 DFQATT and CDR2 SNEGSKA (reference sequence). The length of the CDR3 is 13 residues. The CDR3 sequence: CSAWTSGTYEQYF. CDR3 coding DNA: TGCAGTGCCTGGACTAGCGGGACCTACGAGCAGTACTTC.

The rearrangement joins TRBV29-1 to TRBJ2-3; D uncertain. V was trimmed by 5 bases and J by 2 bases, leaving 11 bases between them. There are 13 residues in the CDR3. In germline, CDR1 is SQVTM, CDR2 ANQGSEA. This CDR3 is CSVLPDPTDTQYF. The CDR3 DNA reads TGCAGCGTTCTGCCGGACCCCACAGATACGCAGTATTTT.

The chain carries TRBV10-3 and TRBJ2-1; 7 bases are a match to TRBD1. The CDR3 runs to 13 residues. V lost 6 bases to trimming and J lost 5 bases; unmatched junction nucleotides: 4. Germline values: CDR1 ENHRY, CDR2 SYGVKD. The CDR3 spells CAIRRQGNNEQFF. Written as DNA, the CDR3 is TGTGCCATCAGGAGACAGGGAAACAATGAGCAGTTCTTC.

V and J are TRBV7-2 and TRBJ1-6; TRBD1 is a possible D gene (6 bases). The CDR3 covers 16 residues. Per the germline V gene, CDR1 is SGHTA and CDR2 is FQGNSA. Deletions cut 4 bases from V and 5 bases from J, with 15 bases between. CDR3 amino acids: CASSSTGFLDNSPLHF. The CDR3 DNA follows: TGTGCCAGCAGCTCTACAGGGTTTCTTGATAATTCACCCCTCCACTTT. Filled out from reference TRBV7-2 and TRBJ1-6, the complete variable domain reads GAGVSQSPSNKVTEKGKDVELRCDPISGHTALYWYRQSLGQGLEFLIYFQGNSAPDKSGLPSDRFSAERTGGSVSTLTIQRTQQEDSAVYLCASSSTGFLDNSPLHFGNGTRLTVT.

V gene TRBV9 combines with J gene TRBJ2-1; tentatively, D is TRBD1 or TRBD2 (5 bases each). The CDR3 extends over 17 amino acids. The germline V gene encodes CDR1 SGDLS and CDR2 YYNGEE. V lost 0 bases, J lost 12 bases, and 25 bases lay in between. CDR3 residues: CASSVDHRDHQPGGQFF. CDR3 in DNA: TGTGCCAGCAGCGTAGATCATCGGGACCACCAACCTGGGGGGCAGTTCTTC.

This chain links TRBV29-1 with TRBJ2-5; D perhaps matches TRBD2 (6 bases). Looked up from germline, CDR1 is SQVTM and CDR2 is ANQGSEA. There are 13 residues in the CDR3. V was pared by 0 bases and J by 4 bases, with 9 bases between. The chain's CDR3 is CSVEEGAGETQYF. The CDR3 bases are TGCAGCGTTGAAGAGGGAGCGGGAGAGACCCAGTACTTC. Based on the CDR3 plus reference TRBV29-1 and TRBJ2-5, the full variable domain is SAVISQKPSRDICQRGTSLTIQCQVDSQVTMMFWYRQQPGQSLTLIATANQGSEATYESGFVIDKFPISRPNLTFSTLTVSNMSPEDSSIYLCSVEEGAGETQYFGPGTRLLVL.

CDR3 sequence: CASSLLKDVYGYTF. CDR3 sequence (DNA): TGTGCCAGCAGTTTACTTAAGGACGTCTACGGCTACACCTTC. The gene calls are TRBV28 and TRBJ1-2; D is ambiguous. V lost 2 bases and J lost 8, with 15 bases in between. Germline V gene data show CDR1 as MDHEN and CDR2 as SYDVKM. The CDR3 is 14 residues long.

The count of this clonotype is one. The rearrangement joins TRBV4-1 to TRBJ2-1; D uncertain. The germline V and J ends were trimmed by 0 bases and 14 bases, with 11 bases remaining between them. Germline CDR1 MGHRA, CDR2 YSYEKL. The CDR3 length is 12 residues. The CDR3 protein is CASSQDLRWKFF. CDR3 in DNA: TGCGCCAGCAGCCAAGATCTCAGGTGGAAGTTCTTC.

V is TRBV2 and J is TRBJ2-1; 9 bases align to TRBD1. With V trimmed by 6 bases and J by 4 bases, 4 bases remained unmatched. The length of the CDR3 is 14 residues. CDR1 SNHLY and CDR2 FYNNEI come from the germline V gene. This CDR3 is CASRVGQGYNEQFF. The CDR3 DNA sequence: TGTGCCAGCAGAGTGGGACAGGGATACAATGAGCAGTTCTTC.

The V gene is TRBV12-3 or TRBV12-4, the J gene TRBJ1-6; weak D call: TRBD1 (6 bases). The CDR3 has 12 amino acids. Trimming took off 4 bases at V and 11 bases at J, with 9 bases between the two ends. CDR3 region: CASSSQGPPLHF. As DNA, the CDR3 is TGTGCCAGCAGTTCCCAGGGGCCACCCCTCCACTTT.

The chain combines TRBV3-1 with TRBJ2-2, with D tentatively TRBD2 (6 bases). The length of the CDR3 is 17 residues. The germline CDR1 and CDR2 sequences are LGHDT and YNNKEL (reference sequence). Trimming took off 2 bases at V and 0 bases at J, with 13 bases between the two ends. In DNA, the CDR3 is TGTGCCAGCAGCCAATTTCTTAGCGGAGCGAACACCGGGGAGCTGTTTTTT. Its protein product is CASSQFLSGANTGELFF.

The V and J genes are TRBV2 and TRBJ1-1, with TRBD1 identical over 7 bases. V lost 8 bases to trimming and J lost 4 bases; unmatched junction nucleotides: 7. The germline V gene encodes CDR1 SNHLY and CDR2 FYNNEI. The CDR3 is made up of 13 amino acids. The CDR3 region is CASGVEGATEAFF. The CDR3 region has the DNA TGTGCCAGCGGTGTGGAGGGGGCCACTGAAGCTTTCTTT.

This sequence joins TRBV18 and TRBJ2-1; D gene ambiguous. Germline V gene data show CDR1 as KGHSH and CDR2 as LQKENI. The V end was cut by 3 bases, the J end by 0 bases, with 15 bases between. The CDR3 covers 17 residues. This CDR3 is CASSPKIGSSSYNEQFF. In nucleotides, the CDR3 is TGTGCCAGCTCACCGAAAATAGGCAGCAGCTCCTACAATGAGCAGTTCTTC.

V and J are TRBV3-1 and TRBJ2-1; 8 bases match TRBD2. Unmatched junction bases numbered 7, after V lost 0 bases and J lost 9 bases. CDR3 length: 15 residues. Per germline, CDR1 LGHDT and CDR2 YNNKEL (reference sequence). CDR3 residues: CASSQERLAGIEQFF. The CDR3 DNA sequence: TGTGCCAGCAGCCAAGAACGGTTAGCGGGGATTGAGCAGTTCTTC.

This chain uses TRBV18 with TRBJ1-3, with D possibly being TRBD1 (5 bases). Germline V gene sequence: CDR1 KGHSH, CDR2 LQKENI. The CDR3 consists of 13 residues. The V end was cut by 6 bases, the J end by 4 bases, with 10 bases between. CDR3 bases: TGTGCCAGCTCCAGGGACGGGGGAAACACCATATATTTT. This codes for CASSRDGGNTIYF.

V and J are TRBV5-1 and TRBJ2-5; no firm D call. The ends were cut back, 2 bases at V and 12 bases at J, with 17 bases in the middle. This CDR3 region has 13 residues. Germline CDR1 reads SGHRS; CDR2 reads YFSETQ. The DNA for the CDR3 is TGCGCCAGCAGCTTCGACCGTAGACCAGCCGAGTACTTC. It specifies CASSFDRRPAEYF.